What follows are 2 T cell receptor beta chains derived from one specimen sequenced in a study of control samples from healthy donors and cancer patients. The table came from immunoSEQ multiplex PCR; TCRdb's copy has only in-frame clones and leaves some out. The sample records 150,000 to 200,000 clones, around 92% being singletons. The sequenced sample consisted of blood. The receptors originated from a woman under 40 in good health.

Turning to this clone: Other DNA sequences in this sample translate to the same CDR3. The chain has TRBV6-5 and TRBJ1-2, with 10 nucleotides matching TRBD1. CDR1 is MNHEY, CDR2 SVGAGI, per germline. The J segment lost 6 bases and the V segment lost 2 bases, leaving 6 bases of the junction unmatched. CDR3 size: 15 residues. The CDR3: CASSYRDRGGDGYTF. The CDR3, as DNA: TGTGCCAGCAGTTACCGGGACAGGGGAGGGGATGGCTACACCTTC.

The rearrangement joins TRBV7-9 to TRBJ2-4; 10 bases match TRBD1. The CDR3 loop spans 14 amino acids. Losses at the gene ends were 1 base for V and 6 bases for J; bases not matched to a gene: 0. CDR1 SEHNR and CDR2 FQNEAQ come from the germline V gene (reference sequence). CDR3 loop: CASSLGTGGNIQYF. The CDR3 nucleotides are TGTGCCAGCAGCTTAGGGACAGGGGGAAACATTCAGTACTTC.